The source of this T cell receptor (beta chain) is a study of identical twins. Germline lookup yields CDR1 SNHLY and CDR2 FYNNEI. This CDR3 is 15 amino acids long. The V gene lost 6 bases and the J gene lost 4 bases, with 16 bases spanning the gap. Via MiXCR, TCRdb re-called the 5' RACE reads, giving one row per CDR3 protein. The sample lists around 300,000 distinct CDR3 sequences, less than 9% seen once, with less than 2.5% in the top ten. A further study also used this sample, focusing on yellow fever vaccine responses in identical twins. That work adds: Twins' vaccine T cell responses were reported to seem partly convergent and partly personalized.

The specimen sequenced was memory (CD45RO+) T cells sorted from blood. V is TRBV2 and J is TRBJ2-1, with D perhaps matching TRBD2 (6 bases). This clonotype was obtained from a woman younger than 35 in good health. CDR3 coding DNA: TGTGCCAGCAGCACTTCCGGGACTGCTTACAATGAGCAGTTCTTC. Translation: CASSTSGTAYNEQFF. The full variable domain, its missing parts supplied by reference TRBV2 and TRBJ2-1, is EPEVTQTPSHQVTQMGQEVILRCVPISNHLYFYWYRQILGQKVEFLVSFYNNEISEKSEIFDDQFSVERPDGSNFTLKIRSTKLEDSAMYFCASSTSGTAYNEQFFGPGTRLTVL.